This T cell receptor (beta chain) was sequenced for a study of blood T cells in healthy people across ages (dated by TCRdb to about 2015). In the study overall: In model experiments, template switching captured about one uniquely barcoded TCR beta cDNA molecule for every two T cells. The study measured age-related changes in TCR beta repertoire diversity using deep sequencing normalized with unique cDNA molecular identifiers. Four age groups were formed from the donors: young (average approximately 15 years), middle-aged (approximately 40), aged (about 62) and long-lived (less than 85). To avoid experimental bias, donors of different ages were spread randomly across the sequencing lanes. For two donors (one aged 18 to 30 and one aged 80 or older), the study analyzed two additional independent replicas of 1 million unique cDNA reads from the same blood draw. What the study reported, not specific to this receptor: The percentage of naive T cells measured by flow cytometry correlated strongly with observed TCR beta diversity. Compared with the aged group, more naive CD4+ T cells, fewer expanded clones and increased TCR diversity were shown by the long-lived group, suggesting age selection. Estimates of total diversity based on one million sequenced T cells were considered lower bounds and underestimates. Because the CMV infection status of the donors was unknown, age-related changes in expanded clonotypes may potentially have been confounded. Conclusive comparison of naive and antigen-experienced compartments was prevented by the profiling of bulk unsorted PBMCs. As age increased, observed TCR beta diversity per million T cells dropped in a roughly linear way, and a significant reduction was already evident by age around 41.

CDR1 and CDR2 are drawn from the germline V gene: SGHTA, FQGNSA. Including the terminal cysteine and phenylalanine, the CDR3 comprises 15 residues. The kept DNA is CDR3 alone, 45 bases in frame from the first base. V is clipped by 5 bases and J by 5 bases, and the sequence between their germline boundaries is 16 bases long. Notes on this clonotype: The target of this receptor is not known. One base away there is no much larger clone; base qualities are not given.

The method was 5' RACE. Sequenced on an Illumina HiSeq 2500. A second roughly 6 to 11 cycle PCR used a sample-barcoded 5' primer and a J-beta primer mix. Each TCR beta cDNA molecule received a unique molecular identifier from a template-switch 5' adaptor carrying 12 random nucleotides. Each sample yielded at least 3 million CDR3-containing paired-end reads. The Mint cDNA synthesis kit, primed by a TRBC-specific oligonucleotide, was used to synthesize first-strand cDNA from all RNA. After uracil-DNA glycosylase treatment, a first 18-cycle PCR used universal primers M1SS and BC2_uni_R on all cDNA. Concerning the study's data processing: Each sample was normalized by randomly selecting 1 million high-quality reads, each carrying a distinct molecular identifier. Instead of being binned into consensus sequences, reads that shared molecular identifiers were thrown out. MiTCR, run with a Q25 quality threshold and the strictest error-elimination algorithm, handled CDR3 identification, clonotype clustering and error correction. A nonparametric unseen species model with Euler transformation was used to estimate lower-bound total TCR beta diversity. The raw public reads went through TCRdb reprocessing: fastp at Q25, MiXCR clone calling, in-frame beta chains kept. For every CDR3 protein sequence, its rows merge into one entry that carries the most common genes and DNA. The V and J calls here are based on TCRdb, not the publication. The sample contains around 780,000 distinct CDR3 sequences, 56% of them found a single time. Of the sample, about a quarter is held by the ten largest clones.

The roughly 42 donors, aged about 6 to 95 years, were systemically healthy Caucasian individuals from Russia. Each donor gave ten milliliters of peripheral blood, drawn into EDTA-treated Vacutainer tubes. PBMCs were isolated by Ficoll-Paque density-gradient centrifugation, with at least 7 million obtained per sample. Trizol reagent was used to extract total RNA from the PBMCs, yielding at least 5 micrograms per sample. For every donor, flow cytometry on a PBMC aliquot measured the percentage of naive CD45RAhigh/CD27high T cells. Sequencing was done on a sample of blood. This TCR came from a man aged 35-49 years in good health. The rearranged chain carries TRBV7-2 and TRBJ2-1; the best D guess is TRBD1, with 5 bases matching. Read as DNA, the sequence is TGTGCCAGCAGCATAGGCTGGGGCGGCCACAATGAGCAGTTCTTC. Its translation reads: CASSIGWGGHNEQFF.